This record covers a single T cell receptor beta chain. This entry belongs to a study of sequential checkpoint blockade in melanoma. Study details: Maintenance nivolumab came after either treatment sequence.

The sample's treatment: randomized to nivolumab then ipilimumab (arm A) or the reverse (arm B). None of the patients previously received DNA-damaging chemotherapy. CDR3 length equals 15 residues. The V segment lost 0 bases and the J segment 4 bases; nucleotides outside the gene matches: 3. The germline CDR1 and CDR2 sequences are MNHGY and SAAAGT. The table came from immunoSEQ multiplex PCR; TCRdb's copy has only in-frame clones and leaves some out. In the table there are about 460 clones, approximately 10% of which are singletons. Sequencing used tumor tissue (inferred from file names), obtained from a patient given nivolumab and ipilimumab in sequence. The clonotype comes from a human donor with melanoma. The chain uses TRBV6-8 and TRBJ2-7; TRBD1 matches 10 bases. The CDR3 loop is CASSYSRTGGYEQYF. For the CDR3, the DNA is TGTGCCAGCAGTTACTCCCGGACAGGGGGGTACGAGCAGTACTTC.